The T cell receptor (beta chain) described here comes from a study of T cell responses to AZD1222 COVID-19 vaccine. Study-wide results and caveats: At baseline, seropositivity was found in only six AZD1222 recipients. No day 14 peak samples; only post-peak repertoires were characterized. Females outnumbered males among donors, who were mostly white British; clonal diversity was possibly underestimated.

Sequencing used immunoSEQ multiplex PCR; TCRdb keeps in-frame clones, though not all of them. The data show about 60,000 clones, just over 90% seen once. This CDR3 spans 13 amino acids. Germline CDR1 SGHNT, CDR2 YYREEE (reference sequence). Deletions cut 10 bases from V and 2 bases from J, with 15 bases between. Regarding this clone: Its matching antigen is unknown.

Sequences were derived from peripheral blood, sampled 28 days after the second dose of the MenACWY control vaccine. This sequence joins TRBV5-4 and TRBJ1-1; D is unresolved. This clonotype originated in an adult who received the MenACWY meningococcal vaccine as a control. CDR3 in DNA: TGTGCCGGGCAGTCGGGGTATAACACTGAAGCTTTCTTT. Translation: CAGQSGYNTEAFF.